The sequence of this T cell receptor beta chain was determined in a study of CD4 T cells in relation to SARS-CoV-2 and coronaviruses. Overall study context: PBMCs were cultured with antigen for over nine days before TCR beta sequencing.

Per germline, CDR1 SGHNT and CDR2 YENEEA. V was clipped by 3 bases and J by 4 bases; unmatched bases: 3. This CDR3 has 15 residues. Overall study findings and caveats: This crossreactivity analysis covered spike protein alone, no other viral proteins. In around 60% of donors, memory CD4+ clonotypes crossrecognized SARS-CoV-2 and at least one common cold coronavirus spike.

Before the COVID-19 pandemic, during about 2011-2019, CD4+ T cells were taken from unexposed donors. After ten to eleven days of culture, CD4+ T cells were isolated. Cultures received half-medium IL-2 refreshes on days 3 and 7. Comments on this clone: Its antigen is unknown.

Data came from immunoSEQ multiplex PCR; TCRdb stores just in-frame clones and leaves some out. The sample consists of 24,000 or so clones, more than 60% of them appearing once. The clonotype originates from a human donor in good health. The rearrangement joins TRBV11-3 to TRBJ2-1; TRBD1 matches at 10 bases. The sample comprised CD4+ T cells from PBMCs, cultured in vitro. For the CDR3, the DNA is TGTGCCAGCAGCTTGGAGGACAGGGGGTACAATGAGCAGTTCTTC. This translates into CASSLEDRGYNEQFF.